This entry is about one T cell receptor (beta chain). The data were taken from a study of blood T cell repertoires in COVID-19. The overall study: PBMCs, B-cell-depleted T cells, or T cells provided the cDNA or gDNA that made up the material.

J lost 0 bases, V lost 4 bases, and 7 bases had no gene match. Germline CDR1 reads SGHDT; CDR2 reads YYEEEE. The CDR3 sequence is 16 residues long. Only in-frame clones appear in the TCRdb table, and some are missing; sequencing was by immunoSEQ multiplex PCR. The table lists approximately 60,000 clones, approximately 84% of them singletons. The gene calls are TRBV5-6 and TRBJ2-1, with 7 bases lining up with TRBD2. This TCR was recovered from a man between 65 and 85 years old with active COVID-19. Source material: peripheral blood. The CDR3 coding sequence is TGTGCCAGCAGCCCGGAAGCGGGGAGCTCCTACAATGAGCAGTTCTTC. Translating it yields CASSPEAGSSYNEQFF.